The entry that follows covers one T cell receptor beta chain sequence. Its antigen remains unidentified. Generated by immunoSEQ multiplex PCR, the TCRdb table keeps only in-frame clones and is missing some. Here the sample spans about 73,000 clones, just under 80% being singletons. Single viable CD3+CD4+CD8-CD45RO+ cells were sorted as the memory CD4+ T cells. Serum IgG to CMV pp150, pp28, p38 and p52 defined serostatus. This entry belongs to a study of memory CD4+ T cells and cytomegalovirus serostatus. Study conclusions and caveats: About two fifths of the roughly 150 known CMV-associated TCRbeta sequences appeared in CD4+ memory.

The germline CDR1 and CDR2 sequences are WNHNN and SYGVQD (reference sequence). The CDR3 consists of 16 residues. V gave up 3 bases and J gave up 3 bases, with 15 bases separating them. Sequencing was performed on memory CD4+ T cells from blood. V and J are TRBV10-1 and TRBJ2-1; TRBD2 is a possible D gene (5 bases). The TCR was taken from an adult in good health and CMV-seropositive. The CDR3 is CASSEGWLGGYNEQFF. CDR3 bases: TGCGCCAGCAGTGAAGGCTGGCTCGGAGGCTACAATGAGCAGTTCTTC.